This passage covers 11 T cell receptor beta chains from one sample sequenced in a study of OX40 agonist ivuxolimab in advanced cancers. Using immunoSEQ multiplex PCR, the repertoire was profiled, and TCRdb retains in-frame clones only, with some absent. The table records about 48,000 clones, about 89% of them present only once. The starting material was CD4+ or CD8+ T cells sorted from blood, obtained in a trial of the OX40 agonist ivuxolimab. The receptors come from an adult with an advanced solid tumor such as melanoma, head and neck, liver or kidney cancer.

Details on this clone: Germline is not matched at one junction end, which may reflect a read error. This chain joins TRBV7-9 and TRBJ2-7, with D perhaps assigned TRBD1 or TRBD2 (5 bases each). CDR1 is SEHNR and CDR2 is FQNEAQ in the germline V gene (reference sequence). The CDR3 has 16 residues. The CDR3 spells CASSQATGTVVYEQYF. The CDR3 DNA reads TGCGCCAGCAGCCAAGCGACCGGGACCGTAGTCTACGAGCAGTACTTC.

This clone was observed a single time. V gene TRBV6-5 combines with J gene TRBJ1-1, with a possible D match to TRBD1 (5 bases). The CDR3 contains 13 residues. Trimming left V 5 bases short and J 5 bases short, with 12 bases between. Germline V CDR1 and CDR2: MNHEY, SVGAGI. CDR3 region: CASSGYGGTEAFF. The CDR3 bases are TGTGCCAGCAGTGGCTACGGGGGTACTGAAGCTTTCTTT.

The chain couples TRBV27 to TRBJ1-1; no clear D gene. V lost 5 bases and J 1 base, leaving 14 bases between the germline ends. CDR3 size: 15 residues. Germline CDR1 and CDR2: MNHEY and SMNVEV (reference sequence). The CDR3 is CASSDLRRRNTEAFF. The CDR3 DNA reads as TGTGCCAGCAGTGACCTCAGGCGACGGAACACTGAAGCTTTCTTT.

The V and J genes are TRBV30 and TRBJ2-7, with D perhaps assigned TRBD1 or TRBD2 (5 bases each). Germline values: CDR1 GTSNPN, CDR2 SVGIG (reference sequence). CDR3 size: 13 residues. Trimming took off 1 base at V and 6 bases at J, with 13 bases between the two ends. CDR3 coding DNA: TGTGCCTGGAGTGGGGGACGGGCCGCCGAGCAGTACTTC. It codes for CAWSGGRAAEQYF.

This CDR3 is CASSLLGWSGGTEAFF. Here the CDR3 DNA reads TGTGCCAGCAGTTTATTGGGGTGGTCGGGGGGGACTGAAGCTTTCTTT. The V call is TRBV27, the J call TRBJ1-1, with D perhaps TRBD1 (5 bases). Trimming left V 1 base short and J 5 bases short, with 17 bases between. The germline CDR1 and CDR2 sequences are MNHEY and SMNVEV (reference sequence). The CDR3 totals 16 residues.

This sequence joins TRBV6-5 and TRBJ2-7, with TRBD1 identical over 8 bases. Looked up from germline, CDR1 is MNHEY and CDR2 is SVGAGI. CDR3 size: 15 residues. Germline trimming cut 4 bases from V and 3 bases from J; bases unmatched to any gene: 8. The CDR3: CASSSGTGPFYEQYF. In nucleotides, the CDR3 is TGTGCCAGCAGTTCTGGGACAGGCCCGTTCTACGAGCAGTACTTC.

In this sample, this clone turned up once. The chain links TRBV5-8 to TRBJ2-3; D may correspond to TRBD1 or TRBD2 (7 bases each). V was shortened by 4 bases and J by 2 bases, with 17 bases between the two germline ends. This CDR3 is built from 16 residues. CDR1 and CDR2 (germline): SGHTS, YDEGEE. CDR3 sequence reads: CASSPRGSGITDTQYF. Written as DNA, the CDR3 is TGTGCCAGCAGCCCCAGGGGGAGCGGGATCACAGATACGCAGTATTTT.

The J gene is TRBJ1-1, the V gene TRBV28; a possible D gene is TRBD1 (6 bases). Germline CDR1 is MDHEN and CDR2 is SYDVKM. The CDR3 length is 14 residues. Trimming left V 6 bases short and J 4 bases short, with 15 bases between. The CDR3 bases are TGTGCCAGCAGACTACAGGGTAGTAGCACTGAAGCTTTCTTT. It is translated as CASRLQGSSTEAFF.

This chain connects TRBV28 to TRBJ2-1; D might be TRBD1 (6 bases). This CDR3 is built from 13 residues. CDR1 and CDR2 (germline): MDHEN, SYDVKM. With 7 bases removed from V and 7 bases from J, the gap between germline ends came to 14 bases. The DNA for the CDR3 is TGTGCCAGCACTCTTTTCCAGGGGAATGAGCAGTTCTTC. It translates to CASTLFQGNEQFF.

This chain uses TRBV10-2 with TRBJ2-5, with 9 bases fitting TRBD1. From germline, CDR1 is WSHSY and CDR2 SAAADI. CDR3 size: 15 residues. Trimming at V came to 5 bases and at J to 5 bases, leaving 9 bases not matched to a gene. CDR3 protein: CASSRWDRVQETQYF. In DNA, the CDR3 is TGCGCCAGCAGTCGTTGGGACAGGGTTCAGGAGACCCAGTACTTC.

This clone was seen more than once but under ten times. The rearrangement uses TRBV30 and TRBJ1-1; TRBD1 aligns across 7 bases. Germline values: CDR1 GTSNPN, CDR2 SVGIG (reference sequence). The CDR3 has 13 residues. The trim removed 6 bases at V and 0 bases at J, leaving 4 bases unmatched. CDR3 amino acids: CACGDSLNTEAFF. Here the CDR3 DNA reads TGTGCCTGCGGGGACAGTTTGAACACTGAAGCTTTCTTT.